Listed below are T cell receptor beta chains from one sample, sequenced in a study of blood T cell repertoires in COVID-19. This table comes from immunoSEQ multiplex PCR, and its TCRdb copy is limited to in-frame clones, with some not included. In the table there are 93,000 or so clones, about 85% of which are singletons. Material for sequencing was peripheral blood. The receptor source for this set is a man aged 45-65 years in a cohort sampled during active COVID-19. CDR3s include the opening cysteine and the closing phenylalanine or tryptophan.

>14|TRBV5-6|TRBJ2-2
CASSLGYTGVKLFF
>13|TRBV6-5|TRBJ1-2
CASFVGGFSRYTF
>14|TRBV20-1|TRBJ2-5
CSASPWAFQETQYF
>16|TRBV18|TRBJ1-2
CASLFSGTGHANGYTF
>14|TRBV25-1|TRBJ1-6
CASSALSGDSPLHF
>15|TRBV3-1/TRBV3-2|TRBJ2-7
CASSQETAGSYEQYF
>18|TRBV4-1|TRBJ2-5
CASSQGTGGGSIRETQYF
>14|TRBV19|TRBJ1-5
CASKGGHSNQPQHF
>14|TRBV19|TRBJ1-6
CASSPVGPNSPLHF
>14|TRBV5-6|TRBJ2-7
CASSGRDSSYEQYF
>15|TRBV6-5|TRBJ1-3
CASTSPRDSGNTIYF
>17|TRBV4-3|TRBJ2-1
CASSQDLLRGGYNEQFF
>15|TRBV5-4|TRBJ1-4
CASSLGGMIKEKLFF
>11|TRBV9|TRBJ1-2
CASSSQSGYTF
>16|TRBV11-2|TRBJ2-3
CASSLDRGGRTDTQYF
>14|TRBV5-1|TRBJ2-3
CASSFQGGTDTQYF
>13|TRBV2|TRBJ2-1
CASSVFVYNEQFF
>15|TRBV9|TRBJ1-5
CASSVQGAGNQPQHF
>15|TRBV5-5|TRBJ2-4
CASSPRLAGEDIQYF
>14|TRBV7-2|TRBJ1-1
CASSLARGGRKAFF
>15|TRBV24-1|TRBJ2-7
CATSKSGTGGVEQYF
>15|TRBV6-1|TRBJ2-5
CASSEGGGRWETQYF
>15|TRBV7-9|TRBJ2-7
CASSRSGQRGNEQYF
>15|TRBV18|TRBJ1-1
CASSPRGAGSTEAFF
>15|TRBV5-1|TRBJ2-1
CASSLGGSGYNEQFF
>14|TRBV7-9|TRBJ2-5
CASSLVRNQETQYF
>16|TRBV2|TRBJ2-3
CASSTRLAGLTDTQYF
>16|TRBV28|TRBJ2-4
CASTTAGTGGFGIQYF
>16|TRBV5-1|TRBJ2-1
CASSPTVGLASDEQFF
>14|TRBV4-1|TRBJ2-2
CASRLDRFTGELFF
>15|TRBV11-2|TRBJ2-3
CASSLTGGGTDTQYF
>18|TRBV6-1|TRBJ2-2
CASSEFGGYTPNTGELFF
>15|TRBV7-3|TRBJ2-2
CASSLRAGGTGELFF
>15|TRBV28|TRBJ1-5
CASNGTPKVSQPQHF
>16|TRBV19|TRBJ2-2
CASSRGTGSSTGELFF
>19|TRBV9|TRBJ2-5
CASSVGMRTSGGAQETQYF
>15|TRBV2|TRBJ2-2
CASRTRGLDTGELFF
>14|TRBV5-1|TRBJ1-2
CASSPGGTGGGYTF
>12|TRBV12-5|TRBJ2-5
CASGLQGETQYF
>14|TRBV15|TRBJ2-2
CATRGTGNTGELFF
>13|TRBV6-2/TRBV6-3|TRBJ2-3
CASSYAGSVTQYF
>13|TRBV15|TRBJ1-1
CATSIGSNTEAFF
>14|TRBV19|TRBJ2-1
CASTWGGAYNEQFF
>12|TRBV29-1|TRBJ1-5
CSVVEGGQPQHF